This T cell receptor beta chain was profiled in a study of identical twins. CDR1 is SEHNR and CDR2 is FQNEAQ in the germline V gene (reference sequence). The CDR3 is made up of 15 amino acids. Trimming took 5 bases from V and 1 from J; bases not matched to a gene: 5. In the case of this clonotype: No antigen is known for it.

It was template switching that added a universal primer site, and there were unique molecular identifiers on the cDNA. Each CDR3 protein is one row after TCRdb ran MiXCR on the 5' RACE reads. This table holds roughly 230,000 distinct CDR3 sequences, 6.5% to 9.5% found once. Regarding the study as a whole: Models underpredicted monozygotic twin sharing of out-of-frame TCR alpha. Interpretation of the results relied on cross-sectional statistical analysis and not on following the same donors.

All donors were healthy Caucasians. The data also belong to a second study, concerning yellow fever vaccine responses in identical twins.

The sequenced sample consisted of CD8+ T cells sorted from blood. The TCR was taken from a young woman in good health. V and J are TRBV7-9 and TRBJ2-7, with 10 bases fitting TRBD1. CDR3: CASSGTGVISYEQYF. As DNA, the CDR3 is TGTGCCAGCAGCGGGACAGGGGTGATTTCCTACGAGCAGTACTTC.